The T cell receptor beta chain under discussion was sequenced for a study of early T cells in non-severe SARS-CoV-2 infection. Study as a whole: The study sequenced bulk RNA from unsorted whole blood, with chains unpaired.

The study's findings and limits: Private and CD4 specificities were missed by VDJdb matching, skewed to anti-spike CD8.

The CDR3 consists of 12 residues. Germline values: CDR1 MDHEN, CDR2 SYDVKM. Trimming left V 5 bases short and J 8 bases short, with 12 bases between. Researchers tagged individual cDNA molecules with unique molecular identifiers. TCRdb reanalysed the 5' RACE reads using MiXCR and keeps one entry per CDR3 protein. The top ten clones hold over 4% of a sample with under 85,000 distinct CDR3 sequences, less than 15% of them seen once. This clonotype turned up a few times. Its antigen is unidentified. V and J are TRBV28 and TRBJ1-2; D is unclear. Specimen: whole blood. The clonotype was recovered from an adult who was a healthcare worker with PCR-confirmed SARS-CoV-2 infection or an uninfected control (not recorded which). CDR3 DNA: TGTGCCAGCAGTACTAGATTGTACGGCTACACCTTC. Its translation is CASSTRLYGYTF.